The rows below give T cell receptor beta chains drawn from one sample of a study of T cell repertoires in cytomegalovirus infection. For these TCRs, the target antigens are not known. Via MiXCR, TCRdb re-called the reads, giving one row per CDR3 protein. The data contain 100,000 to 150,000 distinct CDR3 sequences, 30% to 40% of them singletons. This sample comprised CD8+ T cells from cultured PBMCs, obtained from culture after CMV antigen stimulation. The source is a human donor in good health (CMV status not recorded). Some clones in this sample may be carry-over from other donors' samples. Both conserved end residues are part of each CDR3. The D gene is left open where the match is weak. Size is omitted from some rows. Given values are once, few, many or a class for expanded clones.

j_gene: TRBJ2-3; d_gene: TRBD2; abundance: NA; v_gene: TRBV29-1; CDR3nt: TGCAGCGGTTGGATAGCGGGGGAGTGGGCAGATACGCAGTATTTT; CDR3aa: CSGWIAGEWADTQYF
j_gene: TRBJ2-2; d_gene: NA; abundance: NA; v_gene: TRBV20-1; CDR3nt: TGCAGTGCTAGAGTTGACAGGAACCCCGGGGAGCTGTTTTTT; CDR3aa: CSARVDRNPGELFF
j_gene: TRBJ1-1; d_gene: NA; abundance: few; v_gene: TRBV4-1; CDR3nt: TGCGCCAGCAGCCAAGATCAAATCTTCGCAGGGATGAACACTGAAGCTTTCTTT; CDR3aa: CASSQDQIFAGMNTEAFF
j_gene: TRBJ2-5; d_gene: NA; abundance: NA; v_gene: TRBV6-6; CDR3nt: TGTGCCAGCAGTTATTCCGTACTGGGGAGCCCTGGGGAGACCCAGTACTTC; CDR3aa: CASSYSVLGSPGETQYF
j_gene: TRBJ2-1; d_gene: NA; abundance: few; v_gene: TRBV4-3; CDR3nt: TGCGCCAGCAGCCAAGATCCCGGGGACTACAATGAGCAGTTCTTC; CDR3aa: CASSQDPGDYNEQFF
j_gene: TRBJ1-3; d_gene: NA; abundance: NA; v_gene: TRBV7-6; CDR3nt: TGTGCCAGCAGCTTAGATCGGACAGTGCCAACTTCTGGAAACACCATATATTTT; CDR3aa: CASSLDRTVPTSGNTIYF
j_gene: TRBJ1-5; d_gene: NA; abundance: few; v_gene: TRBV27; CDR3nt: TGTGCCAGCAGTTTATTACCAGGGTTGTCTCAGCCCCAGCATTTT; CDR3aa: CASSLLPGLSQPQHF
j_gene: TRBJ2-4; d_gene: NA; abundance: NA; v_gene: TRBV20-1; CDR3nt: TGCAGTGCTAGGGATTTAAACCTAGCCAAAAACATTCAGTACTTC; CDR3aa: CSARDLNLAKNIQYF
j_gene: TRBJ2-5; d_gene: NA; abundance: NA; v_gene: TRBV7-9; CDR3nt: TGTGCCAGCAGCCGGCCCTGGACAGACTCCCAAGAGACCCAGTACTTC; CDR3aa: CASSRPWTDSQETQYF
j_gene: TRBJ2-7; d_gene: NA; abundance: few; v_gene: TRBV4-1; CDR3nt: TGCGCCAGCAGCCAAGTTCTAGGAGGAACATCCTACGAGCAGTACTTC; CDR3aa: CASSQVLGGTSYEQYF
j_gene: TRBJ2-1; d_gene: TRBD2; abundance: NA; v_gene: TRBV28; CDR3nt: TGTGCCAGCAGTTTTTGGGGGGGAAACAATGAGCAGTTCTTC; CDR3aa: CASSFWGGNNEQFF
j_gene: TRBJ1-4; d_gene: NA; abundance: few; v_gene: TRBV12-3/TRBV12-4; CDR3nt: TGTGCCAGCAGTTTGGGAATGTGGACGGTAGGACTAACTAATGAAAAACTGTTTTTT; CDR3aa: CASSLGMWTVGLTNEKLFF
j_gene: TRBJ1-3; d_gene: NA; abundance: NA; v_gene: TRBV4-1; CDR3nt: TGCGCCAGCCAGGGTCCTGGAAACACCATATATTTT; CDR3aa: CASQGPGNTIYF
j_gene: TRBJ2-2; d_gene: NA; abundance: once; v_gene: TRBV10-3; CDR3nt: TGTGCCATCATGAGGGGCCTGGGCACCGGGGAGCTGTTTTTT; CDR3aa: CAIMRGLGTGELFF
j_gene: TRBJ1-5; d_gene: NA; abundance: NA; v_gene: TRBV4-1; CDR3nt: TGCGCCAGCAGCCACCCACAGGGCGATCAGCCCCAGCATTTT; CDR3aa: CASSHPQGDQPQHF
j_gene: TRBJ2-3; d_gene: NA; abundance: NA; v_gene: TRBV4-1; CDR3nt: TGCGCCAGCAGCCACGGAGGGCCAGCCGAACCTAGCACAGATACGCAGTATTTT; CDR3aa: CASSHGGPAEPSTDTQYF
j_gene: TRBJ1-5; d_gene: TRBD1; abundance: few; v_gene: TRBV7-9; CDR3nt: TGTGCCAGCAGCTTTGGACAGGTTAATCAGCCCCAGCATTTT; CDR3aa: CASSFGQVNQPQHF
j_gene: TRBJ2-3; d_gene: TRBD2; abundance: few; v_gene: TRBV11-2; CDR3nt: TGTGCCAGCAGCTGGTGGGGGACTAGCGGGGGGCACAACACAGATACGCAGTATTTT; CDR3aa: CASSWWGTSGGHNTDTQYF